This T cell receptor (beta chain) was sequenced in a study of T cell repertoires in aging, cancer and after chemotherapy. About the research overall: The whole study produced a dataset of around 8.4 million TCR reads. General study results and limits: Untreated cancer patients had significantly lower blood TCR diversity than age-matched healthy donors.

TRB rearrangements spanning V, D and J were amplified using mixed TRB-A/B primers. TCRdb reprocessed the multiplex PCR reads via MiXCR and lists one record per CDR3 protein. The sample lists about 2,200 distinct CDR3 sequences; 24% were seen once. Amplification of TCR beta used genomic DNA extracted from peripheral blood. This CDR3 has 15 amino acids. After removal of 2 bases from V and 2 bases from J, the junction contained 4 bases not matched to a gene. The germline V gene encodes CDR1 MNHEY and CDR2 SMNVEV (reference sequence). By share, this clonotype ranks as large. Its matching antigen is unknown.

The rearrangement joins TRBV27 to TRBJ2-3; 7 positions agree with TRBD1. The receptor was derived from a human donor with a solid tumor. The specimen sequenced was blood. CDR3 bases: TGTGCCAGCAGTTTAGCGGACAGGTACACAGATACGCAGTATTTT. Protein sequence: CASSLADRYTDTQYF.